This T cell receptor (beta chain) was identified in a study of T cell responses to AZD1222 COVID-19 vaccine. Overall study results and limits: Vaccination with two AZD1222 doses was followed by a rise in Spike-specific TCR breadth and depth.

Worth noting for this clone: Its target is not known.

V was trimmed by 6 bases and J by 1 base, leaving 12 bases between them. Germline CDR1 SQVTM, CDR2 ANQGSEA. This CDR3 has 13 residues. Clones were read by immunoSEQ multiplex PCR, and TCRdb kept only the in-frame ones, dropping some. The sample contains under 200,000 clones, around 94% of which appear only once. The sequences come from peripheral blood, collected on day 0 of AZD1222 vaccination. This sequence joins TRBV29-1 and TRBJ1-2; D not resolved. This clonotype was sampled from an adult in good health. In DNA form, the CDR3 reads TGCAGCGTGGTGGGGAAGTATAACTATGGCTACACCTTC. Its protein product is CSVVGKYNYGYTF.